One and the same sample provided the 22 T cell receptor beta chains below, sequenced in a study of T cells in localized non-small cell lung cancer. Profiling relied on immunoSEQ multiplex PCR, and the TCRdb table lists in-frame clones only, not all of them. The sample holds tens of thousands of clones, about 89% seen once. The specimen was peripheral blood, collected before any cancer treatment. Receptors were obtained from a woman aged 35-70 years with stage I lung adenocarcinoma.

The sample holds one count of this clone. The chain is built from TRBV28 and TRBJ2-1, with 8 bases identical to TRBD2. The CDR3 loop spans 16 amino acids. V lost 5 bases and J lost 6; bases outside the gene matches: 12. Germline V gene lookup returns CDR1 MDHEN and CDR2 SYDVKM. Written as DNA, the CDR3 is TGTGCCAGCAGTCCGCGCGGCGGACTAGCTCGCAATGAGCAGTTCTTC. It yields the protein CASSPRGGLARNEQFF.

CDR3 protein: CASSQDMNTEAFF. CDR3 DNA sequence: TGCGCCAGCAGCCAAGACATGAACACTGAAGCTTTCTTT. The rearrangement uses TRBV4-3 and TRBJ1-1; D is unclear. In germline, CDR1 is LGHNA, CDR2 YSLEER. This CDR3 is 13 amino acids long. With 0 bases removed from V and 0 bases from J, the gap between germline ends came to 2 bases.

The chain links TRBV15 to TRBJ2-1, with D uncertain. Germline-derived CDR1 and CDR2 are LNHNV and YYDKDF (reference sequence). The V end was cut by 0 bases, the J end by 5 bases, with 14 bases between. The CDR3 contains 16 residues. The CDR3: CATSRDFRRTDNEQFF. The CDR3 DNA reads as TGTGCCACCAGCAGAGATTTTAGGAGAACTGACAATGAGCAGTTCTTC.

The rearrangement joins TRBV7-9 to TRBJ2-1, with TRBD2 matching 7 bases. From germline, CDR1 is SEHNR and CDR2 FQNEAQ (reference sequence). Germline trimming cut 2 bases from V and 7 bases from J; bases unmatched to any gene: 2. The CDR3 loop spans 13 amino acids. The CDR3: CASSLREGNEQFF. In nucleotides, the CDR3 is TGTGCCAGCAGCTTAAGGGAGGGTAATGAGCAGTTCTTC.

This clone occurred a few times. This rearrangement joins TRBV5-1 to TRBJ1-3; D gene ambiguous. The germline gives CDR1 SGHRS, CDR2 YFSETQ. The CDR3 spans 16 residues. V was cut by 4 bases and J by 0 bases, with 14 bases left in between. CDR3 region: CASSLDGPSSGNTIYF. As DNA, the CDR3 is TGCGCCAGCAGCCTCGACGGCCCTAGCTCTGGAAACACCATATATTTT.

The rearrangement joins TRBV5-4 to TRBJ1-2; D ambiguous. The ends were cut back, 2 bases at V and 5 bases at J, with 7 bases in the middle. CDR3 length: 12 residues. Germline CDR1 is SGHNT and CDR2 is YYREEE (reference sequence). The CDR3 region is CASSFGEYGYTF. CDR3 in DNA: TGTGCCAGCAGCTTTGGGGAATATGGCTACACCTTC.

This clone was seen only a few times. V gene TRBV7-8 combines with J gene TRBJ1-1, with 9 bases that match TRBD1. V gave up 3 bases and J gave up 3 bases; unmatched junction bases: 8. This CDR3 contains 16 residues. Germline assignment: CDR1 SGHVS and CDR2 FQNEAQ. This CDR3 is CASSLLQGARDTEAFF. The CDR3 DNA sequence: TGTGCCAGCAGCTTGTTACAGGGGGCGCGGGACACTGAAGCTTTCTTT.

As regards this clone: Other DNA sequences from this sample encode an identical CDR3 as well. The rearrangement uses TRBV4-1 and TRBJ2-7, with D possibly called TRBD1 or TRBD2 (5 bases each). Looked up from germline, CDR1 is MGHRA and CDR2 is YSYEKL. The CDR3 contains 13 residues. Trimming removed 1 base from V and 6 bases from J, with 10 bases in between. CDR3 protein: CASSQAGTPEQYF. For the CDR3, the DNA is TGCGCCAGCAGCCAAGCCGGGACGCCCGAGCAGTACTTC.

The rearrangement links TRBV6-1 to TRBJ2-3, with TRBD1 matching 9 bases. Losses at the gene ends were 4 bases for V and 5 bases for J; bases not matched to a gene: 4. The CDR3 has 14 amino acids. CDR1 MNHNS and CDR2 SASEGT come from the germline V gene. CDR3 sequence reads: CASSASGQGDTQYF. The CDR3 DNA reads as TGTGCCAGCAGTGCGTCGGGACAGGGAGATACGCAGTATTTT.

The chain is built from TRBV28 and TRBJ2-7; D is perhaps TRBD1 or TRBD2 (6 bases each). The CDR3 has 16 amino acids. Germline-derived CDR1 and CDR2 are MDHEN and SYDVKM. V lost 7 bases, J lost 1 base, and 20 bases lay in between. The CDR3 DNA reads TGTGCCAGCACCCGAGGGATGGCGGGGACATCCTACGAGCAGTACTTC. Protein: CASTRGMAGTSYEQYF.

The chain employs TRBV28 and TRBJ1-1; 7 nucleotides align to TRBD1. The CDR3 has 13 residues. With V trimmed by 7 bases and J by 1 base, 3 bases remained unmatched. The germline V gene encodes CDR1 MDHEN and CDR2 SYDVKM. CDR3 residues: CASKNRGNTEAFF. DNA of the CDR3: TGTGCCAGCAAAAACAGGGGGAACACTGAAGCTTTCTTT.

V and J are TRBV6-6 and TRBJ2-1; D might be TRBD2 (5 bases). Trimming took 5 bases from V and 7 from J, leaving 12 bases between them. Germline V gene data show CDR1 as MNHNY and CDR2 as SVGAGI (reference sequence). The CDR3 has 13 amino acids. The CDR3 nucleotides are TGTGCCAGCAGTCTCGGGGTGGAGAATGAGCAGTTCTTC. This codes for CASSLGVENEQFF.

The CDR3 loop is CASSPTSGSVYEQYF. The CDR3 DNA is TGTGCCAGCTCACCTACTAGCGGGAGTGTCTACGAGCAGTACTTC. The chain is built from TRBV18 and TRBJ2-7, with 11 bases lining up with TRBD2. The CDR3 is made up of 15 amino acids. Germline CDR1 and CDR2: KGHSH and LQKENI. Trimming cost V 3 bases and J 3 bases; bases outside gene matches: 4. Together with reference TRBV18 and TRBJ2-7, the CDR3 gives the full variable domain: NAGVMQNPRHLVRRRGQEARLRCSPMKGHSHVYWYRQLPEEGLKFMVYLQKENIIDESGMPKERFSAEFPKEGPSILRIQQVVRGDSAAYFCASSPTSGSVYEQYFGPGTRLTVT.

The J gene is TRBJ1-5, the V gene TRBV19; 8 bases are shared with TRBD1. V trimming: 4 bases; J trimming: 11 bases; junction bases outside the gene matches: 7. This CDR3 spans 13 amino acids. Germline V gene lookup returns CDR1 LNHDA and CDR2 SQIVND (reference sequence). The CDR3 loop is CASSTRQGLTQHF. The CDR3 coding sequence is TGTGCCAGTAGTACCCGACAGGGGTTGACCCAGCATTTT.

CDR3 bases: TGCGCCAGCAGAGCCCTTACAGGGGGCTTCACTGAAGCTTTCTTT. It yields the protein CASRALTGGFTEAFF. The V gene is TRBV5-1, the J gene TRBJ1-1; 9 nucleotides agree with TRBD1. CDR1 and CDR2 from the germline V gene are SGHRS and YFSETQ. The CDR3 totals 15 residues. V lost 5 bases to trimming and J lost 4 bases; unmatched junction nucleotides: 9.

This chain links TRBV28 with TRBJ2-3; weak D call: TRBD2 (6 bases). The V gene lost 7 bases and the J gene lost 3 bases, with 17 bases spanning the gap. The CDR3 totals 15 residues. Germline V gene data show CDR1 as MDHEN and CDR2 as SYDVKM. The CDR3 here is CASIAGGAWTDTQYF. CDR3 DNA: TGTGCCAGCATCGCCGGGGGTGCGTGGACAGATACGCAGTATTTT.

The chain has TRBV4-2 and TRBJ1-5; D unclear. Trimming removed 0 bases from V and 1 base from J, with 10 bases in between. The CDR3 contains 16 residues. Germline CDR1 LGHNA, CDR2 YNFKEQ. CDR3 residues: CASSQDLGPSNQPQHF. In nucleotides, the CDR3 is TGTGCCAGCAGCCAAGATCTAGGACCGAGCAATCAGCCCCAGCATTTT.

The rearrangement uses TRBV19 and TRBJ1-2; the D gene is possibly TRBD1 (5 bases). V gave up 5 bases and J gave up 0 bases, with 10 bases separating them. Germline lookup yields CDR1 LNHDA and CDR2 SQIVND (reference sequence). The length of the CDR3 is 14 residues. This CDR3 reads CASSPQGANYGYTF. In DNA, the CDR3 is TGTGCCAGTAGTCCCCAGGGAGCTAACTATGGCTACACCTTC.

The V call is TRBV7-6, the J call TRBJ2-7; TRBD2 is a possible D gene (6 bases). The CDR3 is made up of 16 amino acids. Germline V gene sequence: CDR1 SGHVS, CDR2 FNYEAQ. With 5 bases removed from V and 3 bases from J, the gap between germline ends came to 20 bases. CDR3 sequence (DNA): TGTGCCAGCAGCGCTAAGGGACTCTTGAATGACTACGAGCAGTACTTC. Residues: CASSAKGLLNDYEQYF. The entire variable domain, with the rest obtained from reference TRBV7-6 and TRBJ2-7, is as follows: GAGVSQSPRYKVTKRGQDVALRCDPISGHVSLYWYRQALGQGPEFLTYFNYEAQQDKSGLPNDRFSAERPEGSISTLTIQRTEQRDSAMYRCASSAKGLLNDYEQYFGPGTRLTVT.

The chain recombines TRBV30 with TRBJ1-1; TRBD1 might be the D (6 bases). Germline CDR1 and CDR2: GTSNPN and SVGIG (reference sequence). Between the trimmed V and J ends, which lost 0 bases and 4 bases, there was a span of 9 bases. The CDR3 is 13 amino acids. The CDR3 reads CAWSVGGPTEAFF. The CDR3 DNA is TGTGCCTGGAGTGTGGGGGGCCCCACTGAAGCTTTCTTT. Variable domain in full (rest from reference TRBV30 and TRBJ1-1): SQTIHQWPATLVQPVGSPLSLECTVEGTSNPNLYWYRQAAGRGLQLLFYSVGIGQISSEVPQNLSASRPQDRQFILSSKKLLLSDSGFYLCAWSVGGPTEAFFGQGTRLTVV.

V usage is TRBV2 and J usage is TRBJ1-3; D is unclear. Deletions cut 3 bases from V and 0 bases from J, with 12 bases between. Germline V gene data show CDR1 as SNHLY and CDR2 as FYNNEI. CDR3 length: 16 amino acids. The CDR3 sequence: CASSDQGRSSGNTIYF. In DNA form, the CDR3 reads TGTGCCAGCAGTGATCAAGGTCGGAGCTCTGGAAACACCATATATTTT. The whole variable domain, remainder taken from reference TRBV2 and TRBJ1-3, is EPEVTQTPSHQVTQMGQEVILRCVPISNHLYFYWYRQILGQKVEFLVSFYNNEISEKSEIFDDQFSVERPDGSNFTLKIRSTKLEDSAMYFCASSDQGRSSGNTIYFGEGSWLTVV.

V is TRBV15 and J is TRBJ1-1, with D unclear. The germline V gene has CDR1 LNHNV and CDR2 YYDKDF (reference sequence). V shed 5 bases and J shed 0 bases, with 10 bases lying between them. This CDR3 has 14 residues. The DNA for the CDR3 is TGTGCCACCAGCGGAACACGGATGAACACTGAAGCTTTCTTT. Translated, it gives CATSGTRMNTEAFF.